This TCR beta chain was retrieved from a study of T cells expressing NK-cell markers (dated by TCRdb to about 2020). Context from the whole study: Fewer than ten donors provided sorted CD3+CD56+NKG2C+, CD3+CD56+NKG2C- and CD3+CD56-NKG2C+ T-cell subsets, whose TCR beta-chain repertoires were profiled. Seven of the eight sequenced donors were HCMV-seropositive and one was HCMV-seronegative. The study sequenced eight donors, all healthy volunteers chosen at random: three men and five women. Illumina HiSeq 2000/2500, MiSeq or NextSeq was used to sequence libraries as 2 x 150 bp reads.

Paper-wide results and their limitations: Those dominant clonotypes were again the most abundant among CD3+CD56-NKG2C+ cells in several donors, at about 28.3-65%. In more than 5 donors, the dominant CD3+CD56+NKG2C+ clonotypes were found to rank among the top 10 CD8+ clonotypes and to make up roughly 1.0-7.5% of CD8+ T cells. It remained unclear whether the expanded NKG2C-expressing T cell clones were specific for HCMV antigens.

The CDR3 covers 13 residues, taking in both the cysteine and the phenylalanine. The DNA is not on file. In the germline V gene, CDR1 corresponds to SQVTM and CDR2 to ANQGSEA. As regards this clonotype: Its target antigen remains unknown.

These reads were obtained on an Illumina HiSeq 2000. TCR beta cDNA libraries were made by 5'RACE template switching that added a universal primer site and unique molecular identifiers. Priming for cDNA synthesis came from the TCR beta constant segment, and two successive PCR amplification steps followed. In the original analysis: MIGEC handled demultiplexing of the reads and grouping by UMI, while MiTCR was used to assemble and quantify clonotypes. Only TCR cDNA sequences supported by at least two reads were kept to exclude erroneous sequences. The tcR package was used for downstream repertoire analysis, and clonotypes were matched between fractions using CDR3 nucleotide sequence together with V segment. Antigen specificity was annotated against VDJdb with VDJmatch, allowing one amino acid substitution in CDR3. TCRdb reprocessed the reads; each CDR3 protein sequence makes one entry, and DNA is unavailable. It is TCRdb's table, rather than the study itself, that gives the V and J calls and clone size. Per the sample table, the count is over 100,000 distinct CDR3 sequences. The top ten hold under 20% of the sample.

A commercial ELISA kit detecting HCMV-specific IgG in serum was used to determine HCMV serostatus. Ficoll density gradient centrifugation was used to isolate peripheral blood mononuclear cells from blood. The sample was blood T cells: a sorted CD56 or NKG2C T cell subset, CD4+ or CD8+ T cells, or bulk PBMC T cells (not recorded which). This receptor was taken from a woman aged 18 to 75 in good health. The chain is assembled from TRBV29-1 and TRBJ1-1; absent DNA, TCRdb's TRBD1 call cannot be checked. Here the CDR3 is given as CSAEGGDLTEAFF.